This T cell receptor beta chain came from a study of early T cells in non-severe SARS-CoV-2 infection (dated by TCRdb to 2020 to 2022). With respect to the entire study: TCR sequencing used bulk RNA from unsorted whole blood, so alpha and beta chains could not be paired. Overall study outcomes, separate from this receptor: VDJdb matching was skewed toward anti-spike CD8 responses, so virus-specific expansions were likely underestimated and private and CD4 specificities were missed.

The study was a case-control design nested within a healthcare worker cohort in London, UK, with weekly nasopharyngeal swab PCR tests and blood sampling. Healthcare workers were recruited during the week of the UK lockdown, between 23 and 31 March 2020, and followed weekly for up to about 16 weeks. This clonotype showed up just a few times. Its recognized antigen is unknown. No base qualities exist here, and no much larger clone lies one base off it. The junction shows trimming of 1 base on V and 6 bases on J, plus 12 bases between the germline ends. Including cysteine and phenylalanine, the CDR3 has 15 amino acids. Only the CDR3 part of the read is kept: 45 bases, read in frame from the first base. The library came from 5' RACE. The sample was run on a NextSeq 500. Unique molecular identifiers were attached to individual cDNA molecules in the TCR library protocol so that sequencing error and PCR bias could be corrected. Both TCR alpha and beta chains were sequenced, and tight co-correlation was observed between alpha and beta sequence abundances in each sample. The study's own analysis went as follows. Decombinator V4 was used to perform V gene, J gene and CDR3 annotation of TCR sequences. Expanded TCRs were defined as changing significantly between any two time points under a Poisson model with p below 0.0001. TCR abundances were normalised to the total number of TCRs sequenced per sample and expressed as counts per million. TRAV1-2 paired with TRAJ12, TRAJ20 or TRAJ33 defined MAIT TCRs, while TRAV10 paired with TRAJ18 defined iNKT TCRs. A search of VDJdb, accessed on 1 November 2021, was run for TCRs annotated to CMV, EBV and SARS-CoV-2, with TCRs annotated for multiple antigens excluded. TCRdb redid the processing of the public reads, applying fastp at Q25 and MiXCR, and retained in-frame beta chains. Each entry is one CDR3 protein sequence, shown with its most common DNA and genes. The V and J calls follow TCRdb's processing rather than the paper's. Counted in this sample were under 70,000 distinct CDR3 sequences; approximately 13% of them appeared once. Clones ranked in the top ten supply approximately 9.4% of the sample.

Sequencing was performed on whole blood, taken at baseline. Recombination joined TRBV12-3 or TRBV12-4 with TRBJ2-2, and TRBD1 may be the D gene, going by 5 matching bases. The sequence was obtained from an adult who was a healthcare worker with PCR-confirmed SARS-CoV-2 infection or an uninfected control (not recorded which). The base sequence is TGTGCCAGCAGTTTAGTTCCCCAGGGTGCCGGGGAGCTGTTTTTT. Translated, it gives CASSLVPQGAGELFF.